This TCR beta chain was identified in a study of T cells after yellow fever vaccination. Study-wide results and limits: Only a minor proportion of clonotypes was detected across both CD4 and CD8 compartments. On re-exposure, the response was weaker but peaked faster, at day 5 versus 15.

The study made its TCR cDNA through 5'RACE template switching. That step introduced a universal primer site along with UMIs. TCRdb recomputed calls from the 5' RACE reads with MiXCR, one row per CDR3 protein. The sample includes 100,000 to 150,000 distinct CDR3 sequences, roughly 9% of them seen just once. The germline V gene has CDR1 LGHNA and CDR2 YNFKEQ. This CDR3 is 15 amino acids long. Trimming cost V 4 bases and J 11 bases, with 23 bases left between them. This clonotype was detected a few times. The target antigen is unknown. The sample consisted of CD8+ T cells sorted from PBMCs, taken on the day of the yellow fever booster vaccination. V usage is TRBV4-2 and J usage is TRBJ1-1; D might be TRBD1 (5 bases). The receptor's source is a man younger than 35 who received the YFV17D yellow fever vaccine. CDR3 residues: CASSLLDGTPVEAFF. The CDR3 coding sequence is TGTGCCAGCAGCCTACTCGACGGGACCCCCGTCGAGGCTTTCTTT.